Listed here are 9 T cell receptor beta chains from one sample, sequenced in a study of beta chain features in type 1 diabetes. As every portion of the isolated RNA was reverse transcribed, the sequencing read expressed TCRB transcripts. Produced via immunoSEQ multiplex PCR; TCRdb's table is partial and in-frame only. The sample yields around 310,000 clones, about 10% seen once. The specimen was naive CD4+ T cells from blood. The receptors here all came from a woman under 40 in good health.

This clone turned up a few times. The V gene is TRBV7-3, the J gene TRBJ2-2; D gene ambiguous. The V end was cut by 0 bases, the J end by 0 bases, with 5 bases between. Germline CDR1 reads SGHTA; CDR2 reads FQGTGA. The CDR3 runs to 15 residues. CDR3 amino acids: CASSLTRANTGELFF. As DNA, the CDR3 is TGTGCCAGCAGCTTAACTCGTGCGAACACCGGGGAGCTGTTTTTT.

The chain couples TRBV4-3 to TRBJ1-2; 11 nucleotides line up with TRBD1. J was trimmed by 7 bases and V by 1 base; bases with no gene match: 5. Germline V lookup: CDR1 LGHNA, CDR2 YSLEER. This CDR3 spans 15 amino acids. The CDR3 sequence: CASSQGTGGGGGYTF. In DNA, the CDR3 is TGCGCCAGCAGCCAAGGGACAGGGGGCGGAGGTGGCTACACCTTC.

The chain's CDR3 is CASSQKEYEQYF. CDR3 DNA sequence: TGCGCCAGCAGCCAGAAGGAGTACGAGCAGTACTTC. The chain uses TRBV5-1 and TRBJ2-7; D remains ambiguous. V was shortened by 4 bases and J by 4 bases, with 9 bases between the two germline ends. The germline gives CDR1 SGHRS, CDR2 YFSETQ. CDR3 size: 12 residues.

The gene calls are TRBV5-6 and TRBJ2-3; D remains unclear. Trimming stripped 2 bases from V and 1 base from J, with 8 bases between. The CDR3 loop spans 14 amino acids. CDR1 is SGHDT, CDR2 YYEEEE, per germline. The CDR3 DNA sequence: TGTGCCAGCAGCTTTGGGCCAGGCACAGATACGCAGTATTTT. Translating it yields CASSFGPGTDTQYF. The full variable domain, with the rest looked up from reference TRBV5-6 and TRBJ2-3, is DAGVTQSPTHLIKTRGQQVTLRCSPKSGHDTVSWYQQALGQGPQFIFQYYEEEERQRGNFPDRFSGHQFPNYSSELNVNALLLGDSALYLCASSFGPGTDTQYFGPGTRLTVL.

This clone appeared a few times. In DNA form, the CDR3 reads TGTGCCAGCAGTTTTCCCGTGGGGGGGACCGGGGAGCTGTTTTTT. It codes for CASSFPVGGTGELFF. The chain is built from TRBV28 and TRBJ2-2, with 7 bases matching TRBD2. Looked up from germline, CDR1 is MDHEN and CDR2 is SYDVKM. This CDR3 is built from 15 residues. V lost 3 bases, J lost 5 bases, and 6 bases stayed unmatched.

The genes are TRBV6-5 and TRBJ2-2, with 9 bases fitting TRBD2. Germline CDR1 and CDR2: MNHEY and SVGAGI. V shed 2 bases and J 10 bases; nucleotides not matched to a gene: 8. There are 15 residues in the CDR3. The CDR3 DNA is TGTGCCAGCAGTTACACGGCGGGAGGGAATGTGGAGCTGTTTTTT. It codes for CASSYTAGGNVELFF.

This sequence joins TRBV4-2 and TRBJ2-1; possible D gene TRBD2, 6 bases. Germline CDR1 LGHNA, CDR2 YNFKEQ. The CDR3 spans 17 residues. Trimming stripped 0 bases from V and 1 base from J, with 13 bases between. The CDR3 protein is CASSQDPRRDSYNEQFF. Written as DNA, the CDR3 is TGTGCCAGCAGCCAAGATCCGCGGCGGGATTCCTACAATGAGCAGTTCTTC.

This clone was counted a few times. V is TRBV29-1 and J is TRBJ1-1; perhaps TRBD1 as D (6 bases). Trimming cost V 4 bases and J 7 bases, with 13 bases left between them. The CDR3 runs to 12 residues. From germline, CDR1 is SQVTM and CDR2 ANQGSEA. This CDR3 is CSVGTVFLEAFF. For the CDR3, the DNA is TGCAGCGTTGGGACAGTTTTTCTTGAAGCTTTCTTT.

This chain uses TRBV6-6 with TRBJ1-4; 9 bases line up with TRBD1. The CDR3 is 12 amino acids. Germline assignment: CDR1 MNHNY and CDR2 SVGAGI (reference sequence). Losses at the gene ends were 5 bases for V and 12 bases for J; bases not matched to a gene: 4. CDR3 coding DNA: TGTGCCAGCAGTACAGGGGGCTTGCAACTGTTTTTT. This sequence encodes CASSTGGLQLFF.